The subject of this entry is one T cell receptor beta chain. Its antigen is currently unknown. V was pared by 0 bases and J by 6 bases, with 9 bases between. The CDR3 runs 14 residues. CDR1 and CDR2 (germline): LNHNV, YYDKDF (reference sequence). The sample belongs to a study of T cell responses to AZD1222 COVID-19 vaccine. Study results and limitations: Most donors were white British and more were female, and clonal diversity was possibly underestimated. Among spike-specific TCRs, nearly half reportedly target unmutated variant regions. Spike-specific TCR breadth rose after two AZD1222 doses, and depth rose as well. The study found vaccine-associated CD4 TCRs spanning spike, dominant at 160-218 and 743-854.

Profiled with immunoSEQ multiplex PCR; TCRdb holds only in-frame clones, not every one. The table has over 110,000 clones, more than 85% seen once. The sequences come from peripheral blood, collected on day 0 of AZD1222 vaccination. This TCR was recovered from an adult in good health. The chain uses TRBV15 and TRBJ1-5; the D gene is possibly TRBD1 (5 bases). CDR3 sequence reads: CATSRDDSSQPQHF. CDR3 nucleotide sequence: TGTGCCACCAGCAGAGATGACAGCTCTCAGCCCCAGCATTTT.